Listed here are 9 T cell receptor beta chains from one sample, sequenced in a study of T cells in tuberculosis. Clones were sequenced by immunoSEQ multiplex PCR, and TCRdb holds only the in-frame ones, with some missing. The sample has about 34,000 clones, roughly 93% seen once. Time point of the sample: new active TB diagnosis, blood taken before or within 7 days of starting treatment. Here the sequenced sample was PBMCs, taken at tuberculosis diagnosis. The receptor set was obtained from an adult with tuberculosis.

CDR3 residues: CASRSVFRGTDEQYF. The CDR3 DNA sequence: TGTGCCAGCAGATCGGTCTTTCGGGGGACCGACGAGCAGTACTTC. J is TRBJ2-7 and V is TRBV7-9; D may be TRBD2 (6 bases). The CDR3 runs 15 residues. The germline V and J ends were trimmed by 6 bases and 5 bases, with 20 bases remaining between them. Germline V lookup: CDR1 SEHNR, CDR2 FQNEAQ (reference sequence).

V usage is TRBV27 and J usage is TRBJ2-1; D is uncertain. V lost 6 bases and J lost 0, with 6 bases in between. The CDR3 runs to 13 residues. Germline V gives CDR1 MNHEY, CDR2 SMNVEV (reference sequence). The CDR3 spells CASRVSSYNEQFF. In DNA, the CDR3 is TGTGCCAGCAGGGTGAGCTCCTACAATGAGCAGTTCTTC.

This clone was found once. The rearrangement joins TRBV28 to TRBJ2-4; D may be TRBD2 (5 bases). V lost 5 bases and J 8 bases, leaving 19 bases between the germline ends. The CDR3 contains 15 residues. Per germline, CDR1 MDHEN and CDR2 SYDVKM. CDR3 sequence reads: CASSTPHTLGDIQYF. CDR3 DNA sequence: TGTGCCAGCAGTACCCCGCACACTTTGGGAGACATTCAGTACTTC.

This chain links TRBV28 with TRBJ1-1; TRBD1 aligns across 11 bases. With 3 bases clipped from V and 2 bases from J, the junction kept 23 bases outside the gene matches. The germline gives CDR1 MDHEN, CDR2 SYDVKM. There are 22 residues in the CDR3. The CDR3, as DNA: TGTGCCAGCAGTTTTAAACATCGTCCAGCGGACAGGGGGCAGAGGGGAAACACTGAAGCTTTCTTT. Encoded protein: CASSFKHRPADRGQRGNTEAFF.

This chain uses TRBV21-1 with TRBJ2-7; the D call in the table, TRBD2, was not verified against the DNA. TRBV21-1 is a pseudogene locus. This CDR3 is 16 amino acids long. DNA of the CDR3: TGTGCCAGCAGCAAAGCGCAGGCGGGGCCGCCCTACGAGCAGTACTTC. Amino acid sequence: CASSKAQAGPPYEQYF.

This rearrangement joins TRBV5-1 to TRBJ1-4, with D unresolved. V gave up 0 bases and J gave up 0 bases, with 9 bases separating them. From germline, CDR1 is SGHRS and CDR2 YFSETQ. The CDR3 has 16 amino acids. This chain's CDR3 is CASSLVSRSTNEKLFF. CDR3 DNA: TGCGCCAGCAGCTTGGTGTCGCGTTCAACTAATGAAAAACTGTTTTTT. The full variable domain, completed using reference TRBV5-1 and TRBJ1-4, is KAGVTQTPRYLIKTRGQQVTLSCSPISGHRSVSWYQQTPGQGLQFLFEYFSETQRNKGNFPGRFSGRQFSNSRSEMNVSTLELGDSALYLCASSLVSRSTNEKLFFGSGTQLSVL.

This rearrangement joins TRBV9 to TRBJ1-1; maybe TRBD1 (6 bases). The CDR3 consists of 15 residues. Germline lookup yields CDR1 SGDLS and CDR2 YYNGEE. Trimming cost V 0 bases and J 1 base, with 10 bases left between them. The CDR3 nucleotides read TGTGCCAGCAGCGTAGCCGGACAGCCGAACACTGAAGCTTTCTTT. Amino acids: CASSVAGQPNTEAFF.

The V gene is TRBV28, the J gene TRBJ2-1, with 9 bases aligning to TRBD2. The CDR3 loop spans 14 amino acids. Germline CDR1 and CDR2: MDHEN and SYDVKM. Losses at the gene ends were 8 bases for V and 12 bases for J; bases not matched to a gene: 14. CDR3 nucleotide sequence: TGTGCCAGCTTGAAAGCGCTAGCGGGAAAGGGGCAGTTCTTC. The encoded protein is CASLKALAGKGQFF.

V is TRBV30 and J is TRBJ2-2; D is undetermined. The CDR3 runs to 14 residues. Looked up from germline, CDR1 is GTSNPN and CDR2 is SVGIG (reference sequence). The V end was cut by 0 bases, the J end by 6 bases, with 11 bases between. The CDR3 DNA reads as TGTGCCTGGAGTGTACTTGGTGTCCCCGGGGAGCTGTTTTTT. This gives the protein CAWSVLGVPGELFF.